This T cell receptor (beta chain) was captured by sequencing in a study of cytomegalovirus exposure and HLA in healthy donors. It was with 60 Vbeta and 13 Jbeta primers that the PCR ran. TCRdb's copy holds only in-frame clones and misses some; the assay was immunoSEQ multiplex PCR. The data hold about 100,000 clones, with roughly 70% observed a single time. Germline CDR1 and CDR2: SGHTA and FQGNSA. CDR3 length equals 12 residues. Trimming cost V 4 bases and J 2 bases, with 2 bases left between them. In this sample, this clone turned up once. This receptor was identified in a man aged 45-65 years in good health and CMV-seronegative. V gene TRBV7-2 combines with J gene TRBJ2-2, with unresolved D. Sequencing was performed on PBMCs. The DNA of the CDR3 is TGTGCCAGCAGCTCTAACACCGGGGAGCTGTTTTTT. It codes for CASSSNTGELFF.